These T cell receptor beta chains were read from a single sample in a study of cytomegalovirus exposure and HLA in healthy donors. Data came from immunoSEQ multiplex PCR; TCRdb stores just in-frame clones and leaves some out. The sample lists 90,000 to 120,000 clones, 95% seen once, with under 0.75% in the top ten. What was sequenced was PBMCs. Receptors were obtained from a woman aged 18-29 years in good health and CMV-seronegative. Both conserved end residues are part of each CDR3. D genes are given only for firm matches.

j_call v_call d_call cdr3_aa cdr3_nt
TRBJ1-1 TRBV30 TRBD1 CAWSHQHRDRAAEGEAFF TGTGCCTGGAGTCACCAACACCGGGACAGGGCCGCTGAGGGCGAAGCTTTCTTT
TRBJ1-1 TRBV14 NA CASSQVGNTEAFF TGTGCCAGCAGCCAAGTCGGGAACACTGAAGCTTTCTTT
TRBJ1-1 TRBV30 TRBD1 CAWISRTGTTEAFF TGTGCCTGGATATCTAGGACAGGGACCACTGAAGCTTTCTTT
TRBJ2-2 TRBV9 TRBD2 CASSASGGASGELFF TGTGCCAGCAGCGCGAGCGGGGGGGCGTCCGGGGAGCTGTTTTTT
TRBJ1-1 TRBV11-2 NA CASSLGAGEAFF TGTGCCAGCAGCTTAGGGGCGGGGGAAGCTTTCTTT
TRBJ2-7 TRBV19 NA CASSDIRGSYEQYF TGTGCCAGTAGTGATATCAGGGGCTCCTACGAGCAGTACTTC
TRBJ1-1 TRBV2 NA CASRGGQVNTEAFF TGTGCCAGCAGGGGTGGACAAGTGAACACTGAAGCTTTCTTT
TRBJ2-7 TRBV18 NA CASSPEQGGQYF TGTGCCAGCTCACCTGAGCAGGGGGGGCAGTACTTC
TRBJ2-5 TRBV5-1 TRBD1 CASSGGQGIGETQYF TGCGCCAGCAGCGGGGGACAGGGAATAGGAGAGACCCAGTACTTC
TRBJ1-2 TRBV7-9 NA CASSLRRDTSNYGYTF TGTGCCAGCAGCTTACGCCGGGACACCAGTAACTATGGCTACACCTTC
TRBJ2-7 TRBV28 NA CASSLTYYEQYF TGTGCCAGCAGTTTAACCTACTACGAGCAGTACTTC
TRBJ1-6 TRBV5-4 NA CASSLSFGGGGNSPLHF TGTGCCAGCAGCTTGTCGTTTGGGGGCGGCGGAAATTCACCCCTCCACTTT
TRBJ1-1 TRBV27 TRBD1 CASSSQGKGAFF TGTGCCAGCAGTTCACAGGGGAAGGGAGCTTTCTTT
TRBJ1-1 TRBV7-9 NA CASSSRGNTEAFF TGTGCCAGCAGCTCCCGGGGGAACACTGAAGCTTTCTTT
TRBJ2-2 TRBV6-6 TRBD1 CASSTGTGRTGELFF TGTGCCAGCAGTACCGGGACAGGGCGAACCGGGGAGCTGTTTTTT
TRBJ2-7 TRBV19 TRBD1 CASSHLGQGAGEQYF TGTGCCAGTAGCCACCTCGGACAGGGGGCGGGCGAGCAGTACTTC
TRBJ1-1 TRBV6-1 TRBD1 CASSGQGSLVGTEAFF TGTGCCAGCAGTGGACAGGGAAGTTTAGTTGGCACTGAAGCTTTCTTT
TRBJ2-7 TRBV7-8 NA CASSPAGEAYEQYF TGTGCCAGCAGCCCCGCGGGCGAAGCCTACGAGCAGTACTTC
TRBJ2-2 TRBV5-5 TRBD1 CASSLGGGAGTGELFF TGTGCCAGCAGCTTGGGAGGGGGCGCTGGCACCGGGGAGCTGTTTTTT
TRBJ2-6 TRBV6-5 TRBD1 CASSYGTGHGANVLTF TGTGCCAGCAGTTACGGGACAGGGCACGGGGCCAACGTCCTGACTTTC
TRBJ2-5 TRBV28 NA CASKSLEVETQYF TGTGCCAGCAAGAGTTTAGAGGTAGAGACCCAGTACTTC
TRBJ2-7 TRBV7-6 NA CASSLSRGYEQYF TGTGCCAGCAGCTTATCCCGGGGCTACGAGCAGTACTTC
TRBJ1-3 TRBV5-4 TRBD1 CASRDSAGPISGNTIYF TGTGCCAGCCGGGACAGCGCCGGCCCGATCTCTGGAAACACCATATATTTT
TRBJ2-7 TRBV25-1 NA CASSPSGTGLGEQYF TGTGCCAGCAGTCCATCTGGGACTGGCCTGGGGGAGCAGTACTTC
TRBJ2-3 TRBV19 TRBD2 CASIYPGLAGSHSTSTDTQYF TGTGCCAGTATTTATCCCGGACTAGCGGGGAGTCACTCAACTTCCACAGATACGCAGTATTTT
TRBJ2-5 TRBV18 NA CASSPPLREETQYF TGTGCCAGCTCACCACCGTTGAGGGAAGAGACCCAGTACTTC
TRBJ1-2 TRBV27 TRBD1 CASRRTGQNGYTF TGTGCCAGCAGACGGACAGGACAAAATGGCTACACCTTC
TRBJ2-5 TRBV29-1 TRBD2 CSVVEPGGGETQYF TGCAGCGTTGTGGAGCCGGGGGGAGGGGAGACCCAGTACTTC
TRBJ2-5 TRBV5-1 NA CASFSSAGFEETQYF TGCGCCAGCTTCTCCTCCGCAGGGTTCGAAGAGACCCAGTACTTC
TRBJ2-1 TRBV4-2 TRBD2 CASSQDLGGGPYNEQFF TGTGCCAGCAGCCAAGATTTGGGGGGGGGTCCCTACAATGAGCAGTTCTTC
TRBJ2-4 TRBV5-1 NA CASSLGAGGPKNIQYF TGCGCCAGCAGCTTGGGGGCCGGGGGTCCCAAAAACATTCAGTACTTC